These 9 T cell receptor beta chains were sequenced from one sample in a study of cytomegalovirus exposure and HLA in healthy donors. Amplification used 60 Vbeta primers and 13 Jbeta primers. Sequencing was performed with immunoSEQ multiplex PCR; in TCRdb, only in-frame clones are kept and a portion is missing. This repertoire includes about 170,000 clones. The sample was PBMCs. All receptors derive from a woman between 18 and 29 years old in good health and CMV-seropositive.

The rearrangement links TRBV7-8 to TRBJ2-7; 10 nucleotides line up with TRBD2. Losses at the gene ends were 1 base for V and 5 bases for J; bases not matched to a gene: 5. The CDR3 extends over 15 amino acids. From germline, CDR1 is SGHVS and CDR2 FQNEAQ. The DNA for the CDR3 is TGTGCCAGCAGCTTAGTTCTAGCGGGAGCCGACGAGCAGTACTTC. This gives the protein CASSLVLAGADEQYF.

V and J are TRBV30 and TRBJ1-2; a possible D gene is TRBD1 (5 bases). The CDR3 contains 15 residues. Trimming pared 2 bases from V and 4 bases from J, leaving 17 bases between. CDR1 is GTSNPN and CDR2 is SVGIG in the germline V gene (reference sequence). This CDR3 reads CAWSNLYGTSYGYTF. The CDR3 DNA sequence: TGTGCCTGGAGTAATCTTTACGGGACTTCCTATGGCTACACCTTC.

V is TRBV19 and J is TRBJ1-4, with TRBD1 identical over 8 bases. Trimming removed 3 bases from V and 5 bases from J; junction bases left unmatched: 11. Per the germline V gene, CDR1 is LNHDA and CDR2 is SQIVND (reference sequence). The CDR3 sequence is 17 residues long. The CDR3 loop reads CASSIPAAGGANEKLFF. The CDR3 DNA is TGTGCCAGTAGTATTCCGGCCGCAGGGGGCGCCAATGAAAAACTGTTTTTT.

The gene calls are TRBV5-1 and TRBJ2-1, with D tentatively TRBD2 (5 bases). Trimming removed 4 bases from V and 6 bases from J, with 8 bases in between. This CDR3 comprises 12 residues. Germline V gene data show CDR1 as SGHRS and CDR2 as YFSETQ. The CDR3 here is CASSRTFNEQFF. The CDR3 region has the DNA TGCGCCAGCAGCAGGACTTTCAATGAGCAGTTCTTC.

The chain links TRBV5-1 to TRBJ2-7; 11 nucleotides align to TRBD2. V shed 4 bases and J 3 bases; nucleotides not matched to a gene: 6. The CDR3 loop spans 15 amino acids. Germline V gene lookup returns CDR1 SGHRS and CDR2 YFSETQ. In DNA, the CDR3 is TGCGCCAGCAGCACCGGGACTAGCGGTCTCTACGAGCAGTACTTC. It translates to CASSTGTSGLYEQYF.

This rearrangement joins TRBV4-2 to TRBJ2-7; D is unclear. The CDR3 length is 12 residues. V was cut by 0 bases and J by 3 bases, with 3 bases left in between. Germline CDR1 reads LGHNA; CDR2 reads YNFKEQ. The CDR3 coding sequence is TGTGCCAGCAGCCAAGACGGCTACGAGCAGTACTTC. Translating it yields CASSQDGYEQYF.

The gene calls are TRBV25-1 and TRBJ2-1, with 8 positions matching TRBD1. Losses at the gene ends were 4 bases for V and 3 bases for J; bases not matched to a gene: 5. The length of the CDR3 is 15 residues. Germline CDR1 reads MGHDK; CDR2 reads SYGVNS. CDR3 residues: CASSGGQGHYNEQFF. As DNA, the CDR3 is TGTGCCAGCAGTGGCGGACAGGGACACTACAATGAGCAGTTCTTC.

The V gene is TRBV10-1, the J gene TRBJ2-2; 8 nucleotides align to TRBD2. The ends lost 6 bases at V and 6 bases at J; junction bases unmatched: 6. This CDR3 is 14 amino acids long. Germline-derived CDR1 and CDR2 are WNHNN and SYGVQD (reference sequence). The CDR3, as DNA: TGCGCCAGCAGAGGCCAGCGGGAGTCCGGGGAGCTGTTTTTT. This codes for CASRGQRESGELFF.

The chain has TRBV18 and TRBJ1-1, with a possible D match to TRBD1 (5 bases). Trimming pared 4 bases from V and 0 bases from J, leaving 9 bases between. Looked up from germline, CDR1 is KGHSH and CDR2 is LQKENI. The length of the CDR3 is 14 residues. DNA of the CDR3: TGTGCCAGCTCACTGGGACTTATGAACACTGAAGCTTTCTTT. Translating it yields CASSLGLMNTEAFF. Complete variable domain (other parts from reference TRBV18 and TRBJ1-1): NAGVMQNPRHLVRRRGQEARLRCSPMKGHSHVYWYRQLPEEGLKFMVYLQKENIIDESGMPKERFSAEFPKEGPSILRIQQVVRGDSAAYFCASSLGLMNTEAFFGQGTRLTVV.